These 10 T cell receptor beta chains were sequenced from one sample in a study of T cells in Graves' hyperthyroidism and ophthalmopathy. Regions amplified from RNA transcripts were the TCR beta CDR3 regions. A first-round RT-PCR of the TCR CDR3 used the HTBI primer set. TCRdb reanalysed the multiplex PCR reads using MiXCR and keeps one entry per CDR3 protein. This sample carries approximately 640,000 distinct CDR3 sequences, around 16% of them seen once, and the ten largest clones take roughly a sixth. Input material: blood. Receptor source: a man aged 50 to 59 with Graves' hyperthyroidism.

This clonotype has only a few counts. This chain links TRBV28 with TRBJ2-3, with D possibly being TRBD2 (6 bases). The CDR3 runs to 16 residues. V was clipped by 3 bases and J by 2 bases, with 15 bases between them. Germline V gives CDR1 MDHEN, CDR2 SYDVKM. The CDR3 sequence: CASSFSLALITDTQYF. DNA of the CDR3: TGTGCCAGCAGTTTCTCTCTAGCGCTAATCACAGATACGCAGTATTTT.

This clonotype was seen at least ten times. The V call is TRBV7-2, the J call TRBJ1-2, with 9 bases fitting TRBD1. Trimming took 5 bases from V and 4 from J; bases not matched to a gene: 8. Germline CDR1 is SGHTA and CDR2 is FQGNSA. CDR3 length: 15 amino acids. This chain's CDR3 is CASSPSQGALYGYTF. The CDR3 nucleotides are TGTGCCAGCAGCCCTTCACAGGGGGCGCTCTATGGCTACACCTTC.

The V call is TRBV28, the J call TRBJ2-7; 7 bases match TRBD1. V shed 4 bases and J 6 bases; nucleotides not matched to a gene: 15. This CDR3 has 16 amino acids. Germline-derived CDR1 and CDR2 are MDHEN and SYDVKM. The DNA for the CDR3 is TGTGCCAGCAGTTCGTTCGGGACAGAGAATTTCTTCGAGCAGTACTTC. Translated: CASSSFGTENFFEQYF.

This clonotype was seen more than once but under ten times. The genes are TRBV20-1 and TRBJ2-7, with 13 positions matching TRBD2. CDR1 is DFQATT and CDR2 is SNEGSKA in the germline V gene (reference sequence). This CDR3 contains 18 residues. V trimming: 6 bases; J trimming: 0 bases; junction bases outside the gene matches: 14. DNA of the CDR3: TGCAGTGCCAATATTGGGACTAGCGGGACCTTTTTCTCCTACGAGCAGTACTTC. It translates to CSANIGTSGTFFSYEQYF.

This clonotype has just a few counts. The V gene is TRBV6-1, the J gene TRBJ1-5; D gene uncertain. Germline assignment: CDR1 MNHNS and CDR2 SASEGT. Trimming took off 6 bases at V and 2 bases at J, with 14 bases between the two ends. The CDR3 has 15 residues. CDR3 protein: CASSTGPLGNQPQHF. The CDR3 DNA reads TGTGCCAGCAGCACCGGTCCCCTGGGCAATCAGCCCCAGCATTTT.

Only a few counts were recorded for this clonotype. The rearrangement joins TRBV20-1 to TRBJ2-2; tentative D call: TRBD2 (5 bases). This CDR3 has 13 residues. V was shortened by 2 bases and J by 5 bases, with 9 bases between the two germline ends. Germline CDR1 DFQATT, CDR2 SNEGSKA (reference sequence). The CDR3 nucleotides read TGCAGTGCTAGAAAGAGGGTAACCGGGGAGCTGTTTTTT. Translation gives CSARKRVTGELFF.

There are many counts of this clonotype. The V and J genes are TRBV7-2 and TRBJ2-1, with TRBD2 identical over 8 bases. CDR1 is SGHTA, CDR2 FQGNSA, per germline. CDR3 length: 15 residues. J lost 7 bases, V lost 2 bases, and 7 bases had no gene match. The CDR3 region has the DNA TGTGCCAGCAGCTTATCTGCGGGAGGAACGAATGAGCAGTTCTTC. Translated, it gives CASSLSAGGTNEQFF.

This chain connects TRBV9 to TRBJ2-3; D uncertain. Germline V gene lookup returns CDR1 SGDLS and CDR2 YYNGEE. V lost 0 bases, J lost 2 bases, and 16 bases lay in between. The CDR3 has 17 residues. Here the CDR3 reads CASSVGLGSQPTDTQYF. CDR3 DNA sequence: TGTGCCAGCAGCGTAGGTCTGGGGTCCCAGCCCACAGATACGCAGTATTTT.

The chain joins TRBV7-2 to TRBJ1-3; 9 bases line up with TRBD1. The germline CDR1 and CDR2 sequences are SGHTA and FQGNSA. The CDR3 covers 16 residues. With 4 bases clipped from V and 2 bases from J, the junction kept 6 bases outside the gene matches. The chain's CDR3 is CASSWEQGATGNTIYF. The CDR3, as DNA: TGTGCCAGCAGCTGGGAACAGGGGGCTACTGGAAACACCATATATTTT.

This clonotype was observed at least ten times. The V call is TRBV6-1, the J call TRBJ2-3; 9 nucleotides line up with TRBD2. CDR3 length: 16 residues. Germline CDR1 MNHNS, CDR2 SASEGT. Germline trimming cut 5 bases from V and 4 bases from J; bases unmatched to any gene: 10. The CDR3 reads CASSSPLAGVPDTQYF. In DNA, the CDR3 is TGTGCCAGCAGTTCCCCATTAGCGGGAGTCCCAGATACGCAGTATTTT.